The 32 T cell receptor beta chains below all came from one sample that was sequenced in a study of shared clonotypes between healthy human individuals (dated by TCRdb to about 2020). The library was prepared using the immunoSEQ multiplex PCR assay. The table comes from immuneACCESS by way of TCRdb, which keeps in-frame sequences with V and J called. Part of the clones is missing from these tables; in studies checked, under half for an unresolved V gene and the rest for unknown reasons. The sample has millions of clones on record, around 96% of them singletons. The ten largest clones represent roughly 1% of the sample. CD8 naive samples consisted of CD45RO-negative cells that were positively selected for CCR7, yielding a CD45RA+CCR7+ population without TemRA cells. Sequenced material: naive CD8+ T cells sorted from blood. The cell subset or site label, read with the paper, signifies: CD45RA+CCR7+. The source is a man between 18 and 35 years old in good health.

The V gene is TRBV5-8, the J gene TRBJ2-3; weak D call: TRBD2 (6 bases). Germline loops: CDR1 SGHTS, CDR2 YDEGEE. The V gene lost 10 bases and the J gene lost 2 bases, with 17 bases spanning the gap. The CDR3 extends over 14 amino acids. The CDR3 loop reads CAPTFGTFTDTQYF. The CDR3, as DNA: TGTGCCCCCACCTTCGGGACTTTCACAGATACGCAGTATTTT.

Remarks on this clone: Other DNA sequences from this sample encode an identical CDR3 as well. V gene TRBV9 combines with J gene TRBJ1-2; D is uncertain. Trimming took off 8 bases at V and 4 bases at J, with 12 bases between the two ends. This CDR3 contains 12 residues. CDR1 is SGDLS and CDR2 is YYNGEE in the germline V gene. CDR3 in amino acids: CASSAQSYGYTF. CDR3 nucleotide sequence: TGTGCCAGTTCTGCACAGAGCTATGGCTACACCTTC. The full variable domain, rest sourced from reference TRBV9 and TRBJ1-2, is DSGVTQTPKHLITATGQRVTLRCSPRSGDLSVYWYQQSLDQGLQFLIQYYNGEERAKGNILERFSAQQFPDLHSELNLSSLELGDSALYFCASSAQSYGYTFGSGTRLTVV.

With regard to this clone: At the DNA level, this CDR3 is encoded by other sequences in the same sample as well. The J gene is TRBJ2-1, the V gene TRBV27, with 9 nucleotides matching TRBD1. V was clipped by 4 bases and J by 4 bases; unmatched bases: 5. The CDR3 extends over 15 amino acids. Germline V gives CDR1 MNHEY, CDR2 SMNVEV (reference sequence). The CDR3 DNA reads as TGTGCCAGCAGTTCGCCGGGACAGGGATACAATGAGCAGTTCTTC. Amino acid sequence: CASSSPGQGYNEQFF.

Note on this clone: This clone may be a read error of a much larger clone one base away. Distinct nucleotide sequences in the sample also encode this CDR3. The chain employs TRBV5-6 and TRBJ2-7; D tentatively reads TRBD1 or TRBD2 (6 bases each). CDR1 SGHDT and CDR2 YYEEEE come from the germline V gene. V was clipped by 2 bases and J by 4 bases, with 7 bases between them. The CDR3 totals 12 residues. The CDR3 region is CASSLGGYEQYF. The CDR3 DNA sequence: TGTGCCAGCAGCTTAGGGGGGTACGAGCAGTACTTC.

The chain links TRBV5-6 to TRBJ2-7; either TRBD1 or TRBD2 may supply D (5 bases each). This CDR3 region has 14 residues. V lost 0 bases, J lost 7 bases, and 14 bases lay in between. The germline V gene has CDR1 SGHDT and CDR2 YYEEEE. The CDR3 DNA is TGTGCCAGCAGCTTGGGGGACGCGGTGAGGGAGCAGTACTTC. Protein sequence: CASSLGDAVREQYF.

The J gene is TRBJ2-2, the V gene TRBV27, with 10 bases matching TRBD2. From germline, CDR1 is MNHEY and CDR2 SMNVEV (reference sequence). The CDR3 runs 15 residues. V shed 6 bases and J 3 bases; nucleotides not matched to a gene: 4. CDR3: CASRIAGGDTGELFF. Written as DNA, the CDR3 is TGTGCCAGCAGGATAGCGGGAGGTGACACCGGGGAGCTGTTTTTT.

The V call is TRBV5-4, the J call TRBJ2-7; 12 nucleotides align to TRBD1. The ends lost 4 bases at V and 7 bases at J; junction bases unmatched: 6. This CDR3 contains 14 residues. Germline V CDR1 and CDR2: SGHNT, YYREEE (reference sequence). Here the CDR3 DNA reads TGTGCCAGCAGCCCGGGACAGGGGGCATTAGAGCAGTACTTC. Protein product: CASSPGQGALEQYF.

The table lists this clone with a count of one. The CDR3 bases are TGTGCCAGCAGCTTAGATAGGGGGAAACAAGAGACCCAGTACTTC. Residues: CASSLDRGKQETQYF. This sequence joins TRBV11-2 and TRBJ2-5; weak D call: TRBD1 (6 bases). The length of the CDR3 is 15 residues. The ends were cut back, 0 bases at V and 2 bases at J, with 10 bases in the middle. The germline gives CDR1 SGHAT, CDR2 FQNNGV.

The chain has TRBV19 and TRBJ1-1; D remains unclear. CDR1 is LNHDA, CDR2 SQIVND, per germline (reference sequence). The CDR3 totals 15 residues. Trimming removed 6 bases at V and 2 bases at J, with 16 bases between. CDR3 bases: TGTGCCAGTAGGGATAGGGTCGAGGGCAACACTGAAGCTTTCTTT. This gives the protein CASRDRVEGNTEAFF.

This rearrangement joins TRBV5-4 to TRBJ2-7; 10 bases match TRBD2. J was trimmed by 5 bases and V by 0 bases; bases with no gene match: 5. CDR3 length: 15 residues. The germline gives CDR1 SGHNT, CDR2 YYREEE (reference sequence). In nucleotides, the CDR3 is TGTGCCAGCAGCTTGGGAGCTAGCGGGGGTAACGAGCAGTACTTC. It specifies CASSLGASGGNEQYF.

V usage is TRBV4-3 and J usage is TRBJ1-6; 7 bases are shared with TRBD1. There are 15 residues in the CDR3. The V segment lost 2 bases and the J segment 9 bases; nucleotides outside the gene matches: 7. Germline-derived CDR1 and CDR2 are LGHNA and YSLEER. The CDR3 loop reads CASSQMTGSSSPLHF. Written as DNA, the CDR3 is TGCGCCAGCAGCCAAATGACAGGGTCTAGTTCACCCCTCCACTTT.

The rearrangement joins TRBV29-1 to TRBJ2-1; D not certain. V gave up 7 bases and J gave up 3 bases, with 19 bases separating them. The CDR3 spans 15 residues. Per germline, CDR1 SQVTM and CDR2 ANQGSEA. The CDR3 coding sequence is TGCAGCGCCTACCCACTCGTGGGTGACTACAATGAGCAGTTCTTC. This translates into CSAYPLVGDYNEQFF.

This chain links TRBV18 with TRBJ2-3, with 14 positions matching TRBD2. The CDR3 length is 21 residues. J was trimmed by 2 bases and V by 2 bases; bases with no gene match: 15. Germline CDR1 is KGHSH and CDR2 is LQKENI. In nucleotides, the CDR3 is TGTGCCAGCTCACCAGAAGGACTAGCGGGAGGTACCGTGGGGTTCACAGATACGCAGTATTTT. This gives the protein CASSPEGLAGGTVGFTDTQYF. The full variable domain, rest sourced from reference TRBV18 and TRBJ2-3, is NAGVMQNPRHLVRRRGQEARLRCSPMKGHSHVYWYRQLPEEGLKFMVYLQKENIIDESGMPKERFSAEFPKEGPSILRIQQVVRGDSAAYFCASSPEGLAGGTVGFTDTQYFGPGTRLTVL.

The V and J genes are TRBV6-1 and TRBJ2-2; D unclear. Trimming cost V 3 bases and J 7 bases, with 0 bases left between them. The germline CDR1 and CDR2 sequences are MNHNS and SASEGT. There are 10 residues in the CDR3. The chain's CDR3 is CASSDGELFF. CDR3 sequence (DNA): TGTGCCAGCAGTGACGGGGAGCTGTTTTTT.

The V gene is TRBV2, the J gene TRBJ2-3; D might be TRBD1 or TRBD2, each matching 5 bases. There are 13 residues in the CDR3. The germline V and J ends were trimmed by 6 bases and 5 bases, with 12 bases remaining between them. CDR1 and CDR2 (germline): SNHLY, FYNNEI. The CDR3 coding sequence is TGTGCCAGCAGGGTGTGGGGGTTAGATACGCAGTATTTT. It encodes CASRVWGLDTQYF.

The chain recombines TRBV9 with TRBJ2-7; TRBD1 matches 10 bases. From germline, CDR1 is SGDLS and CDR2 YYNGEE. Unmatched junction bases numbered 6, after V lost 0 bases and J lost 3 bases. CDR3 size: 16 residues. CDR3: CASSVGGTGDIYEQYF. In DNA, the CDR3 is TGTGCCAGCAGCGTAGGAGGGACAGGGGACATCTACGAGCAGTACTTC.

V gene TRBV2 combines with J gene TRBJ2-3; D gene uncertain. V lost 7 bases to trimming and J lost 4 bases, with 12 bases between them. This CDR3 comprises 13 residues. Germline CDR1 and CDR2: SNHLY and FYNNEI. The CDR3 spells CASTRLRSDTQYF. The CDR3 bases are TGTGCCAGCACACGATTAAGATCAGATACGCAGTATTTT.

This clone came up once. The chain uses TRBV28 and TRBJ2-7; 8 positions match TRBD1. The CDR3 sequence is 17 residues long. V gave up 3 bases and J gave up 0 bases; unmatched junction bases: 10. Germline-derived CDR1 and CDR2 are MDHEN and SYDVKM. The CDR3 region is CASSFPPDRALSYEQYF. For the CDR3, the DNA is TGTGCCAGCAGTTTTCCCCCGGACAGGGCCCTCTCCTACGAGCAGTACTTC.

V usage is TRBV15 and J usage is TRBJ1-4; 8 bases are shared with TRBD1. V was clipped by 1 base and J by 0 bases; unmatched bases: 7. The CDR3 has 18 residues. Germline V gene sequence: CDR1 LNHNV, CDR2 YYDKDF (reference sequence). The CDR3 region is CATSRVDRGGTTNEKLFF. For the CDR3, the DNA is TGTGCCACCAGCAGAGTAGACAGGGGAGGGACAACTAATGAAAAACTGTTTTTT.

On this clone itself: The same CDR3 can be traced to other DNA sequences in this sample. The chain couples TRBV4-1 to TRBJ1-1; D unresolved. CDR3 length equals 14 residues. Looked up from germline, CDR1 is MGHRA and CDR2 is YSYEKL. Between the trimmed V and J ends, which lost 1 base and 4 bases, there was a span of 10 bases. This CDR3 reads CASSQGPGATEAFF. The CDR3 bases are TGCGCCAGCAGCCAAGGTCCAGGCGCCACTGAAGCTTTCTTT.

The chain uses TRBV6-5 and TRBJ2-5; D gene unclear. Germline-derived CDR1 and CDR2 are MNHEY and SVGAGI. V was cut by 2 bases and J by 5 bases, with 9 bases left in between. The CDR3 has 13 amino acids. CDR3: CASSYRVWETQYF. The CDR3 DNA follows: TGTGCCAGCAGTTACAGGGTTTGGGAGACCCAGTACTTC.

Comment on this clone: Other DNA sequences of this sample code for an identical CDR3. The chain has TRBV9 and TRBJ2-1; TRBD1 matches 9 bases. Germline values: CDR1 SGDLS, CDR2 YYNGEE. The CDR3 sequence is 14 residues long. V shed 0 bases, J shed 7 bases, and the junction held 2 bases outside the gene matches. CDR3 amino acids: CASSVGDRVNEQFF. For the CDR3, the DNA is TGTGCCAGCAGCGTAGGGGACAGGGTTAATGAGCAGTTCTTC.

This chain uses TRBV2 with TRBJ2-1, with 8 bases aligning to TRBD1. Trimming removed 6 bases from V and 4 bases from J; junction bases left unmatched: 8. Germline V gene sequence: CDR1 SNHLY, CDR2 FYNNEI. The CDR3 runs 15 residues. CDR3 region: CASREPTGEYNEQFF. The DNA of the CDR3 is TGTGCCAGCAGGGAACCGACAGGGGAATACAATGAGCAGTTCTTC.

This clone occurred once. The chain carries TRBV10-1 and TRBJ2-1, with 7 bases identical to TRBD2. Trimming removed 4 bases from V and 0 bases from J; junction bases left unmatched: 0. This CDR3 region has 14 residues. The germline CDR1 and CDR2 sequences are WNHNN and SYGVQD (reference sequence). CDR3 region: CASSAGGSYNEQFF. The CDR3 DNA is TGCGCCAGCAGTGCGGGGGGCTCCTACAATGAGCAGTTCTTC.

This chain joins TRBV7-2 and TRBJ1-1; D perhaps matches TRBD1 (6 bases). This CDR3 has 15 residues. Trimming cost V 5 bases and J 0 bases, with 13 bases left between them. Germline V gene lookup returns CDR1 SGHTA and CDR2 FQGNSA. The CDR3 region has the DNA TGTGCCAGCAGCCGTACCCCAGGGGTGAACACTGAAGCTTTCTTT. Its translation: CASSRTPGVNTEAFF.

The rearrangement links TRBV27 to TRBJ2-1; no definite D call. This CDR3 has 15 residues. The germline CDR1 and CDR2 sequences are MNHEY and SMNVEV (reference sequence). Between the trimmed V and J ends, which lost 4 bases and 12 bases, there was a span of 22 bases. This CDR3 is CASSSLSGHPTTQFF. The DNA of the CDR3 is TGTGCCAGCAGTTCCCTGTCCGGCCACCCAACCACGCAGTTCTTC.

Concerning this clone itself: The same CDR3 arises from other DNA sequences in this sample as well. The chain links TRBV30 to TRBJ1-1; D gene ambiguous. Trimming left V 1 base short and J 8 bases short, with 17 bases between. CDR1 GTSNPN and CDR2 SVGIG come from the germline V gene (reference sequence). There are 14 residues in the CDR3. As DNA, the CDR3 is TGTGCCTGGAGTGAATATAGCGCAGGCACCGAAGCTTTCTTT. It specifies CAWSEYSAGTEAFF.

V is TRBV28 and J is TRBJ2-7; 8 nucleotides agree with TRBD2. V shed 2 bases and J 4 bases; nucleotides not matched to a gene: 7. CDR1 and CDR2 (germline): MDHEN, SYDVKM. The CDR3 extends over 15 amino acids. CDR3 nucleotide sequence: TGTGCCAGCAGTTTAGGTGCGGGGGGACAATACGAGCAGTACTTC. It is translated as CASSLGAGGQYEQYF.

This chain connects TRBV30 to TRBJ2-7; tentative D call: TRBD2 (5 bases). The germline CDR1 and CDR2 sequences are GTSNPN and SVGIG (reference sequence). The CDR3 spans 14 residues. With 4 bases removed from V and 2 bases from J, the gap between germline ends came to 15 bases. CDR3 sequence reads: CAWNLEGAAYEQYF. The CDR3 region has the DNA TGTGCCTGGAATCTTGAGGGTGCGGCCTACGAGCAGTACTTC.

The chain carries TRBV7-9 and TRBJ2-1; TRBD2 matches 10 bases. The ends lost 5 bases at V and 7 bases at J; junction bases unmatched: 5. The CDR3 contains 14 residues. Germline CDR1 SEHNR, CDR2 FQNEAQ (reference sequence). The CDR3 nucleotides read TGTGCCAGCAGCCTTAGCGGGAGGCCAAATGAGCAGTTCTTC. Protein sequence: CASSLSGRPNEQFF.

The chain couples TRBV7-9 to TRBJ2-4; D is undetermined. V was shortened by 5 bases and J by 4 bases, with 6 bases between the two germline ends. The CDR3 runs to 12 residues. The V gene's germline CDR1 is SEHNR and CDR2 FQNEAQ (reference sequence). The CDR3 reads CASSGTKNIQYF. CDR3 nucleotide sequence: TGTGCCAGCAGCGGTACGAAAAACATTCAGTACTTC.

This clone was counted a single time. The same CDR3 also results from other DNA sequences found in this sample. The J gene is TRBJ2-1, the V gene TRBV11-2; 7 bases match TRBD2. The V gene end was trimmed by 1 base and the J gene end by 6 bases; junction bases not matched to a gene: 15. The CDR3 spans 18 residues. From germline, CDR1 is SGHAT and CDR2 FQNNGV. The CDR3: CASSLVGRGRRIFNEQFF. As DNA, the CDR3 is TGTGCCAGCAGCTTAGTAGGGAGGGGCAGACGGATCTTCAATGAGCAGTTCTTC.